Shown below are 17 T cell receptor beta chains from a single sample sequenced in a study of cytomegalovirus exposure and HLA in healthy donors. The study ran its PCR with 60 Vbeta and 13 Jbeta primers. Profiling relied on immunoSEQ multiplex PCR, and the TCRdb table lists in-frame clones only, not all of them. The sample shows under 100,000 clones, 78% of them seen only once. The sequenced material came from PBMCs. These receptors came from a young man in good health and CMV-seropositive.

This clone was counted once. The chain is built from TRBV5-1 and TRBJ1-1; 12 bases line up with TRBD1. V shed 4 bases and J 1 base; nucleotides not matched to a gene: 5. The germline CDR1 and CDR2 sequences are SGHRS and YFSETQ. The length of the CDR3 is 16 residues. DNA of the CDR3: TGCGCCAGCAGCACGGGACAGGGGGCGGGGAACACTGAAGCTTTCTTT. Translation gives CASSTGQGAGNTEAFF.

The rearrangement joins TRBV18 to TRBJ2-1; D is ambiguous. The CDR3 has 14 residues. V lost 3 bases and J lost 5, with 11 bases in between. Germline V gene lookup returns CDR1 KGHSH and CDR2 LQKENI. The CDR3 loop reads CASSPSSQDNEQFF. CDR3 nucleotide sequence: TGTGCCAGCTCACCTTCGAGCCAGGACAATGAGCAGTTCTTC.

The rearrangement uses TRBV6-5 and TRBJ2-3; TRBD2 might be the D (5 bases). Per germline, CDR1 MNHEY and CDR2 SVGAGI. Trimming pared 4 bases from V and 2 bases from J, leaving 10 bases between. The CDR3 loop spans 14 amino acids. DNA of the CDR3: TGTGCCAGCAGTTCCCGTCTAGCCACAGATACGCAGTATTTT. It encodes CASSSRLATDTQYF.

Written as DNA, the CDR3 is TGCGCCAGCAGTGAGTGGGCAGGGGGTGGAAACACCATATATTTT. This translates into CASSEWAGGGNTIYF. V usage is TRBV10-2 and J usage is TRBJ1-3; TRBD1 aligns across 7 bases. CDR3 length: 15 amino acids. Trimming removed 1 base from V and 3 bases from J; junction bases left unmatched: 3. Germline CDR1 reads WSHSY; CDR2 reads SAAADI.

This clone has more than one count but fewer than ten. V gene TRBV7-9 combines with J gene TRBJ2-3; 9 nucleotides line up with TRBD2. Germline-derived CDR1 and CDR2 are SEHNR and FQNEAQ (reference sequence). With 5 bases clipped from V and 4 bases from J, the junction kept 16 bases outside the gene matches. The CDR3 length is 18 residues. In nucleotides, the CDR3 is TGTGCCAGCAGCACCTCCGATAAGCGGGAGGAGTTCTCAGATACGCAGTATTTT. This encodes CASSTSDKREEFSDTQYF.

This chain links TRBV27 with TRBJ2-3; no reliable D call. The CDR3 is made up of 13 amino acids. The V and J ends lost 3 bases and 0 bases respectively, with 4 bases between them. Per germline, CDR1 MNHEY and CDR2 SMNVEV (reference sequence). The CDR3, as DNA: TGTGCCAGCAGTTTCCAAAGCACAGATACGCAGTATTTT. Translating gives CASSFQSTDTQYF.

The rearrangement links TRBV28 to TRBJ1-1, with D maybe TRBD1 (6 bases). The V and J ends lost 6 bases and 1 base respectively, with 12 bases between them. The CDR3 has 14 residues. CDR1 and CDR2 (germline): MDHEN, SYDVKM. For the CDR3, the DNA is TGTGCCAGCAGATCACCGGGACAGAACACTGAAGCTTTCTTT. This sequence encodes CASRSPGQNTEAFF.

V and J are TRBV15 and TRBJ2-6; possible D gene TRBD2, 6 bases. V dropped 5 bases and J dropped 1 base, with 15 bases sitting between them. CDR3 size: 17 residues. The germline V gene has CDR1 LNHNV and CDR2 YYDKDF (reference sequence). The CDR3 loop is CATSQEGFGSGANVLTF. The DNA of the CDR3 is TGTGCCACCAGCCAGGAGGGGTTCGGTTCTGGGGCCAACGTCCTGACTTTC.

The chain recombines TRBV6-6 with TRBJ2-3; a possible D gene is TRBD2 (5 bases). This CDR3 has 16 residues. The V end lost 1 base, the J end lost 0 bases, and 11 bases lay between the germline ends. Germline assignment: CDR1 MNHNY and CDR2 SVGAGI (reference sequence). CDR3 coding DNA: TGTGCCAGCAGTTACTGGCTAGCCCCTAGCACAGATACGCAGTATTTT. Translated, it gives CASSYWLAPSTDTQYF.

The rearrangement joins TRBV11-3 to TRBJ2-7; tentative D call: TRBD1 (5 bases). The CDR3 extends over 13 amino acids. The germline CDR1 and CDR2 sequences are SGHNT and YENEEA. The V and J ends lost 1 base and 5 bases respectively, with 9 bases between them. CDR3 nucleotides: TGTGCCAGCAGCTTAGGGTGGGGCCACGAGCAGTACTTC. Its translation: CASSLGWGHEQYF.

CDR3 sequence reads: CASSEEAGGAYNEQFF. In DNA form, the CDR3 reads TGTGCCAGCAGTGAAGAAGCGGGAGGCGCCTACAATGAGCAGTTCTTC. V usage is TRBV2 and J usage is TRBJ2-1; 9 bases align to TRBD2. The CDR3 spans 16 residues. Germline V CDR1 and CDR2: SNHLY, FYNNEI. V was clipped by 1 base and J by 2 bases; unmatched bases: 3. The full variable domain, with the rest looked up from reference TRBV2 and TRBJ2-1, is EPEVTQTPSHQVTQMGQEVILRCVPISNHLYFYWYRQILGQKVEFLVSFYNNEISEKSEIFDDQFSVERPDGSNFTLKIRSTKLEDSAMYFCASSEEAGGAYNEQFFGPGTRLTVL.

The genes are TRBV28 and TRBJ1-5, with TRBD1 as a possible D gene (6 bases). Trimming removed 6 bases from V and 9 bases from J, with 18 bases in between. Germline CDR1 and CDR2: MDHEN and SYDVKM. There are 14 residues in the CDR3. In DNA, the CDR3 is TGTGCCAGCAGCCGCTGGGGGCGGGAGCGGCCCCAGCATTTT. Residues: CASSRWGRERPQHF.

J is TRBJ2-2 and V is TRBV14, with D possibly TRBD2 on 5 matching bases. Germline V gives CDR1 SGHDN, CDR2 FVKESK. The V end lost 3 bases, the J end lost 6 bases, and 11 bases lay between the germline ends. CDR3 length: 14 amino acids. As DNA, the CDR3 is TGTGCCAGCAGCCAGCACCTAGCTCCCGGGGAGCTGTTTTTT. The encoded protein is CASSQHLAPGELFF.

This clone was recorded a few times. The chain employs TRBV5-6 and TRBJ1-4; 11 bases align to TRBD1. Per the germline V gene, CDR1 is SGHDT and CDR2 is YYEEEE. CDR3 length: 16 residues. V shed 1 base, J shed 8 bases, and the junction held 7 bases outside the gene matches. The CDR3 DNA reads TGTGCCAGCAGCTTGCTAGGACAGGGGGCGCCGGAAAAACTGTTTTTT. Translation: CASSLLGQGAPEKLFF. Together with reference TRBV5-6 and TRBJ1-4, the CDR3 gives the full variable domain: DAGVTQSPTHLIKTRGQQVTLRCSPKSGHDTVSWYQQALGQGPQFIFQYYEEEERQRGNFPDRFSGHQFPNYSSELNVNALLLGDSALYLCASSLLGQGAPEKLFFGSGTQLSVL.

This clone has more than one count but fewer than ten. The V and J genes are TRBV27 and TRBJ2-2; D remains ambiguous. The CDR3 has 14 amino acids. The germline CDR1 and CDR2 sequences are MNHEY and SMNVEV (reference sequence). Trimming cost V 0 bases and J 3 bases, with 5 bases left between them. CDR3 residues: CASSLSSDTGELFF. The CDR3 DNA follows: TGTGCCAGCAGTTTATCGTCGGACACCGGGGAGCTGTTTTTT.

This clone has a handful of counts. V is TRBV5-4 and J is TRBJ2-7; 10 nucleotides match TRBD2. Looked up from germline, CDR1 is SGHNT and CDR2 is YYREEE (reference sequence). With 4 bases clipped from V and 3 bases from J, the junction kept 10 bases outside the gene matches. The CDR3 covers 16 residues. DNA for the CDR3: TGTGCCAGCAGCACGTGGGATAGCGGGAGGCACTACGAGCAGTACTTC. This translates into CASSTWDSGRHYEQYF.

This clone appeared a few times. The J gene is TRBJ1-1, the V gene TRBV4-1; no clear D gene. Trimming left V 1 base short and J 4 bases short, with 13 bases between. The CDR3 contains 15 residues. The germline V gene has CDR1 MGHRA and CDR2 YSYEKL. The CDR3 DNA sequence: TGCGCCAGCAGCCAAGGGCCGCAGTTAATCACTGAAGCTTTCTTT. Protein product: CASSQGPQLITEAFF.